This T cell receptor (beta chain) came from a study of CD8+CD57+ T cells in acquired aplastic anemia. Study-wide background: Among healthy donors, CD4+ cells averaged about 11 million reads. Study conclusions and caveats: CD8+ Simpson's diversity did not differ significantly between patients and controls.

CDR1 and CDR2 from the germline V gene are MNHNS and SASEGT. V shed 6 bases, J shed 4 bases, and the junction held 9 bases outside the gene matches. CDR3 length: 16 amino acids. Genomic DNA, the template, was used for profiling of the TCR beta VDJ and CDR3. In TCRdb, the reads were re-called with MiXCR into one record per CDR3 protein. The sample gives 150,000 to 200,000 distinct CDR3 sequences, approximately 40% of which show up once; about 1.1% is in the top ten. This clonotype came up many times. The antigen is not known. Sequenced input: sorted CD4+, CD8+, or CD8+CD57+ T cells (not recorded which) from PBMCs. The sequence was collected from a human donor in good health. The chain joins TRBV6-1 to TRBJ1-4; 9 bases fit TRBD1. The CDR3: CASSKPRQGGNEKLFF. The CDR3 DNA is TGTGCCAGCAGCAAACCGAGACAGGGGGGTAATGAAAAACTGTTTTTT.